This T cell receptor (beta chain) is from a study of T-cell memory formation after mild COVID-19. Only a few counts were recorded for this clonotype. Its target is unknown. Findings and limits, study-wide: Some clones that responded were present in memory (sampled pre-infection), which suggests cross-reactive memory joined.

CDR3 length equals 12 residues. V shed 7 bases and J shed 3 bases, with 10 bases lying between them. The germline V gene encodes CDR1 MDHEN and CDR2 SYDVKM. MiXCR, applied by TCRdb to the 5' RACE reads, yields one record per CDR3 protein. The sample yields a few hundred thousand distinct CDR3 sequences, 15% to 20% seen once. The rearrangement joins TRBV28 to TRBJ2-7; D is ambiguous. This TCR came from a young man who had mild COVID-19 (a few samples of this study predate the infection). Cell type and time point are not known. The specimen was PBMCs or a T cell subset sorted from them (not recorded which). The chain's CDR3 is CASISQGYEQYF. The CDR3 DNA is TGTGCCAGCATTAGTCAAGGCTACGAGCAGTACTTC.